A selection of T cell receptor beta chains follows, all from one sample in a study of cytomegalovirus exposure and HLA in healthy donors. The data were produced by immunoSEQ multiplex PCR, yet TCRdb's version contains in-frame clones alone and is incomplete. Of about 130,000 clones listed, around four fifths are singletons. The sample taken for sequencing was PBMCs. These receptors originate from a man aged 30 to 39 in good health and CMV-seronegative. The CDR3 runs from the conserved cysteine through the conserved F or W. The D gene is left open where the match is weak. Only part of the rows carry a size: once, few, many, or a class if the clone is expanded.

>TRBJ2-2|TRBD1|.|TRBV2
CASRGQGDAGELFF
TGTGCCAGCAGGGGACAGGGTGACGCCGGGGAGCTGTTTTTT
>TRBJ2-3|.|.|TRBV28
CASSLGGRTTDTQYF
TGTGCCAGCAGTTTAGGCGGAAGAACCACAGATACGCAGTATTTT
>TRBJ1-1|.|.|TRBV5-4
CASSSRNTEAFF
TGTGCCAGCAGCTCGAGAAACACTGAAGCTTTCTTT
>TRBJ2-3|.|.|TRBV7-2
CASSLRIGTQYF
TGTGCCAGCAGCTTGAGAATCGGTACGCAGTATTTT
>TRBJ1-2|.|.|TRBV2
CASSEGNSNYGYTF
TGTGCCAGCAGTGAAGGGAACAGCAACTATGGCTACACCTTC
>TRBJ2-7|.|.|TRBV5-8
CASSLGQVQSGQYF
TGTGCCAGCAGCTTGGGGCAGGTCCAAAGTGGGCAGTACTTC
>TRBJ1-2|.|few|TRBV7-9
CASTPEGTARRGYTF
TGTGCCAGCACCCCGGAGGGAACCGCCCGGCGGGGCTACACCTTC
>TRBJ2-7|TRBD1|.|TRBV10-3
CAISSRTGSSYEQYF
TGTGCCATCAGTTCCCGGACAGGGAGCTCCTACGAGCAGTACTTC
>TRBJ1-2|.|.|TRBV27
CASSTLNGGYTF
TGTGCCAGCAGCACACTAAACGGTGGCTACACCTTC
>TRBJ1-1|TRBD1|.|TRBV4-1
CASSQGQGVSTEAFF
TGCGCCAGCAGCCAAGGACAGGGGGTGAGTACTGAAGCTTTCTTT
>TRBJ2-1|TRBD2|.|TRBV5-4
CASSSGTSGGSYNEQFF
TGTGCCAGCAGCTCCGGGACTAGCGGAGGCTCCTACAATGAGCAGTTCTTC
>TRBJ2-2|TRBD1|.|TRBV7-9
CASSLATGTGVTGELFF
TGTGCCAGCAGCTTAGCCACCGGGACAGGGGTCACCGGGGAGCTGTTTTTT
>TRBJ2-1|.|.|TRBV19
CASSIGAPTYNEQFF
TGTGCCAGTAGTATAGGGGCGCCTACCTACAATGAGCAGTTCTTC
>TRBJ2-3|TRBD2|few|TRBV19
CASSTSGRETDTQYF
TGTGCCAGTAGTACTAGCGGGAGGGAGACAGATACGCAGTATTTT
>TRBJ1-2|.|.|TRBV28
CASSLHLANYGYTF
TGTGCCAGCAGTTTACACCTAGCTAACTATGGCTACACCTTC
>TRBJ1-2|.|few|TRBV9
CASSAQGFGYTF
TGTGCCAGCAGCGCACAGGGTTTTGGCTACACCTTC
>TRBJ2-7|.|once|TRBV6-6
CASSVRGSGNEQYF
TGTGCCAGCAGCGTTCGAGGGAGTGGGAACGAGCAGTACTTC
>TRBJ1-1|.|.|TRBV30
CAWRQKGTSMNTEAFF
TGTGCCTGGAGGCAAAAAGGGACAAGCATGAACACTGAAGCTTTCTTT
>TRBJ2-1|.|.|TRBV5-6
CASSLGAYNEQFF
TGTGCCAGCAGCTTGGGTGCGTACAATGAGCAGTTCTTC
>TRBJ1-6|.|.|TRBV6-1
CASSVQVAPLHF
TGTGCCAGCAGTGTACAGGTGGCCCCCCTCCACTTT
>TRBJ1-2|TRBD1|.|TRBV11-1
CASSLDRGGDGYTF
TGTGCCAGCAGCTTGGACAGGGGTGGGGATGGCTACACCTTC
>TRBJ2-2|.|.|TRBV15
CATSVWIAGTGELFF
TGTGCCACCAGCGTATGGATCGCAGGCACCGGGGAGCTGTTTTTT
>TRBJ2-5|TRBD2|.|TRBV9
CASSVAPSGGQETQYF
TGTGCCAGCAGCGTAGCTCCTAGCGGGGGGCAAGAGACCCAGTACTTC
>TRBJ2-6|.|.|TRBV15
CATSRGDSTGANVLTF
TGTGCCACCAGCAGAGGGGACTCAACTGGGGCCAACGTCCTGACTTTC
>TRBJ2-5|.|once|TRBV4-2
CASSQGGEKETQYF
TGTGCCAGCAGCCAAGGGGGGGAAAAAGAGACCCAGTACTTC
>TRBJ1-6|TRBD1|.|TRBV30
CAWSAQGAWGNSPLHF
TGTGCCTGGAGTGCGCAGGGGGCATGGGGTAATTCACCCCTCCACTTT
>TRBJ2-6|.|.|TRBV29-1
CSVELVQSRQRSSGANVLTF
TGCAGCGTTGAATTGGTCCAATCGAGGCAGCGCAGCTCTGGGGCCAACGTCCTGACTTTC
>TRBJ2-3|TRBD2|.|TRBV4-1
CASSSFPQGGKDTQYF
TGCGCCAGCAGCTCCTTCCCGCAGGGAGGGAAAGATACGCAGTATTTT
>TRBJ2-5|TRBD1|once|TRBV9
CASSVSGTGLQETQYF
TGTGCCAGCAGCGTTTCCGGGACAGGGTTACAAGAGACCCAGTACTTC
>TRBJ2-1|TRBD2|.|TRBV2
CASRVGGAEGTEQFF
TGTGCCAGCAGGGTCGGGGGGGCCGAGGGTACTGAGCAGTTCTTC
>TRBJ2-7|TRBD1|.|TRBV5-4
CASSRGTERYEQYF
TGTGCCAGCAGCCGAGGGACAGAGCGCTACGAGCAGTACTTC
>TRBJ2-3|TRBD1|.|TRBV5-1
CASSLGQGAADTQYF
TGCGCCAGCAGCTTGGGGCAGGGGGCGGCAGATACGCAGTATTTT
>TRBJ1-5|TRBD1|.|TRBV7-9
CASSFGTGDEPQHF
TGTGCCAGCAGCTTCGGGACAGGGGATGAGCCCCAGCATTTT
>TRBJ2-1|TRBD2|.|TRBV7-2
CASSSAIRLAGQTRNEQFF
TGTGCCAGCAGCTCCGCAATTCGACTAGCGGGTCAAACGAGGAATGAGCAGTTCTTC
>TRBJ1-5|TRBD1|once|TRBV5-8
CASSSQGDQPQHF
TGTGCCAGCAGCTCGCAGGGGGATCAGCCCCAGCATTTT
>TRBJ2-7|.|once|TRBV7-2
CASSLAFDRGEQYF
TGTGCCAGCAGCTTAGCGTTCGACAGAGGAGAGCAGTACTTC
>TRBJ1-2|.|.|TRBV2
CASVGLTGTYGYTF
TGTGCCAGTGTGGGGTTAACAGGGACCTATGGCTACACCTTC
>TRBJ1-6|.|.|TRBV11-2
CASSLAPISPLHF
TGTGCCAGCAGCTTAGCGCCTATCTCACCCCTCCACTTT
>TRBJ2-3|.|.|TRBV2
CASRDRAGLSTDTQYF
TGTGCCAGCAGGGATAGGGCGGGCTTAAGCACAGATACGCAGTATTTT
>TRBJ1-5|.|.|TRBV25-1
CASRGQNNQPQHF
TGTGCCAGCAGAGGACAGAACAATCAGCCCCAGCATTTT
>TRBJ2-1|TRBD1|few|TRBV6-4
CASSSGTDPNEQFF
TGTGCCAGCAGTTCTGGGACAGATCCCAATGAGCAGTTCTTC
>TRBJ1-4|TRBD1|.|TRBV5-1
CASSYGTGNEKLFF
TGCGCCAGCAGCTATGGGACAGGGAATGAAAAACTGTTTTTT
>TRBJ2-6|.|.|TRBV5-4
CASSLQYSGANVLTF
TGTGCCAGCAGCTTGCAGTACTCTGGGGCCAACGTCCTGACTTTC
>TRBJ2-7|.|.|TRBV27
CASSLSAGYEQYF
TGTGCCAGCAGTTTATCGGCCGGGTACGAGCAGTACTTC
>TRBJ1-2|.|.|TRBV27
CASSLSHIDGYTF
TGTGCCAGCAGTTTATCCCACATTGATGGCTACACCTTC
>TRBJ1-5|.|few|TRBV10-3
CAISESAGQPQHF
TGTGCCATCAGTGAGTCCGCGGGGCAGCCCCAGCATTTT
>TRBJ2-5|TRBD2|.|TRBV4-3
CASSPLAGETQETQYF
TGCGCCAGCAGCCCACTAGCGGGTGAAACCCAAGAGACCCAGTACTTC
>TRBJ1-5|.|.|TRBV28
CAISAGAGGNQPQHF
TGTGCCATCTCTGCCGGGGCAGGGGGCAATCAGCCCCAGCATTTT
>TRBJ2-3|.|.|TRBV9
CASSLTHDTQYF
TGTGCCAGCAGCCTAACCCATGATACGCAGTATTTT
>TRBJ1-4|TRBD1|.|TRBV4-3
CASSRQGFSNEKLFF
TGCGCCAGCAGCAGACAGGGGTTCTCTAATGAAAAACTGTTTTTT
>TRBJ2-2|TRBD2|few|TRBV11-2
CASSFKNSGSRAGELFF
TGTGCCAGCAGCTTCAAAAATAGCGGGAGCCGGGCCGGGGAGCTGTTTTTT
>TRBJ1-5|.|.|TRBV7-9
CASSSTSLPQHF
TGTGCCAGCAGCTCCACTAGTCTACCCCAGCATTTT
>TRBJ2-1|.|.|TRBV10-1
CASSVGLYNEQFF
TGCGCCAGCAGTGTTGGACTCTACAATGAGCAGTTCTTC
>TRBJ1-2|.|few|TRBV4-3
CASSQDRGTYYGYTF
TGCGCCAGCAGCCAAGATCGGGGGACTTACTATGGCTACACCTTC
>TRBJ2-3|TRBD2|.|TRBV5-1
CASSLIAGGGDTQYF
TGCGCCAGCAGCTTGATAGCGGGAGGGGGAGATACGCAGTATTTT
>TRBJ2-7|TRBD1|.|TRBV4-2
CASSQDHFRDRDYEQYF
TGTGCCAGCAGCCAAGATCATTTCCGGGACAGGGACTACGAGCAGTACTTC
>TRBJ2-3|.|.|TRBV4-2
CASSQEWGGPSWGDTQYF
TGTGCCAGCAGCCAAGAGTGGGGGGGGCCGAGTTGGGGGGATACGCAGTATTTT